This section outlines one T cell receptor (beta chain) sequence together with its context. This sample was taken from a study of shared clonotypes between healthy human individuals. Across the study: Serving as donors were a couple of women and three men, whose ages spanned 18 to 49.

The CDR3 contains 16 residues. Trimming removed 4 bases from V and 4 bases from J; junction bases left unmatched: 4. Germline assignment: CDR1 LNHDA and CDR2 SQIVND (reference sequence). This table comes from immunoSEQ multiplex PCR, and its TCRdb copy is limited to in-frame clones, with some not included. The sample consists of fewer than 350,000 clones, roughly 87% of them appearing once. Sequencing was performed on memory CD8+ T cells sorted from blood. Subset described: CD45RO+ cells pooled with CCR7-negative TemRA cells. The TCR was taken from a man between 18 and 35 years old in good health. V usage is TRBV19 and J usage is TRBJ2-3; TRBD2 agrees at 14 bases. The CDR3 is CASSTGLAGVSDTQYF. The CDR3 region has the DNA TGTGCCAGTAGTACGGGACTAGCGGGAGTCTCAGATACGCAGTATTTT.